The 19 T cell receptor beta chains presented below share a single source sample, sequenced in a study of T cell changes during pregnancy in multiple sclerosis. Sequencing was performed with immunoSEQ multiplex PCR; in TCRdb, only in-frame clones are kept and a portion is missing. The repertoire includes roughly 72,000 clones, approximately 92% of them detected once, and 0.2% to 0.25% sits in the top ten. The sample was CD4+ T cells from peripheral blood mononuclear cells, taken before pregnancy. All receptors come from a female donor with multiple sclerosis, enrolled in a pregnancy study.

The genes are TRBV5-4 and TRBJ1-2; D is unclear. V was cut by 3 bases and J by 5 bases, with 5 bases left in between. Germline-derived CDR1 and CDR2 are SGHNT and YYREEE (reference sequence). The CDR3 is 11 amino acids. The CDR3, as DNA: TGTGCCAGCAGCTCACTGTATGGCTACACCTTC. It is translated as CASSSLYGYTF.

The chain has TRBV4-1 and TRBJ2-3; 15 nucleotides match TRBD2. This CDR3 is 18 amino acids long. CDR1 and CDR2 from the germline V gene are MGHRA and YSYEKL. The V segment lost 4 bases and the J segment 1 base; nucleotides outside the gene matches: 6. This chain's CDR3 is CASSRAGLAGGGTDTQYF. The CDR3 nucleotides are TGCGCCAGCAGCCGCGCGGGACTAGCGGGAGGTGGCACAGATACGCAGTATTTT.

V gene TRBV27 combines with J gene TRBJ2-6; D remains unclear. Trimming cost V 5 bases and J 0 bases, with 5 bases left between them. The germline V gene has CDR1 MNHEY and CDR2 SMNVEV (reference sequence). The CDR3 extends over 14 amino acids. CDR3 sequence reads: CASSLSSGANVLTF. CDR3 nucleotide sequence: TGTGCCAGCAGTCTAAGCTCTGGGGCCAACGTCCTGACTTTC.

This clone was picked up one time. This chain joins TRBV5-1 and TRBJ1-6; D perhaps matches TRBD1 (5 bases). This CDR3 comprises 19 residues. From germline, CDR1 is SGHRS and CDR2 YFSETQ. Deletions cut 0 bases from V and 0 bases from J, with 16 bases between. The CDR3 region is CASSLDFRATNSYNSPLHF. The CDR3 nucleotides are TGCGCCAGCAGCTTGGATTTCAGGGCCACAAACTCCTATAATTCACCCCTCCACTTT.

The chain joins TRBV2 to TRBJ1-1, with a weak D call TRBD1 (6 bases). The V end lost 6 bases, the J end lost 1 base, and 12 bases lay between the germline ends. From germline, CDR1 is SNHLY and CDR2 FYNNEI. The CDR3 covers 14 residues. Written as DNA, the CDR3 is TGTGCCAGCAGCGATCAGGGGAGGAACACTGAAGCTTTCTTT. This codes for CASSDQGRNTEAFF. Supplemented by reference TRBV2 and TRBJ1-1, the full variable domain reads EPEVTQTPSHQVTQMGQEVILRCVPISNHLYFYWYRQILGQKVEFLVSFYNNEISEKSEIFDDQFSVERPDGSNFTLKIRSTKLEDSAMYFCASSDQGRNTEAFFGQGTRLTVV.

The chain combines TRBV2 with TRBJ2-2, with D possibly matching TRBD2 (6 bases). The germline V and J ends were trimmed by 4 bases and 7 bases, with 16 bases remaining between them. CDR1 SNHLY and CDR2 FYNNEI come from the germline V gene. The CDR3 sequence is 15 residues long. CDR3 in amino acids: CASSATKGGIGELFF. CDR3 nucleotide sequence: TGTGCCAGCAGTGCCACCAAGGGAGGCATCGGGGAGCTGTTTTTT.

This rearrangement joins TRBV5-8 to TRBJ2-1; D might be TRBD1 (6 bases). Per germline, CDR1 SGHTS and CDR2 YDEGEE. Deletions cut 2 bases from V and 4 bases from J, with 19 bases between. The CDR3 runs 17 residues. CDR3 nucleotide sequence: TGTGCCAGCAGCTTTACCCCCGGGACACCCTTTTACAATGAGCAGTTCTTC. This translates into CASSFTPGTPFYNEQFF.

The rearrangement links TRBV28 to TRBJ2-5; 8 bases are shared with TRBD2. Trimming at V came to 6 bases and at J to 2 bases, leaving 11 bases not matched to a gene. Germline CDR1 MDHEN, CDR2 SYDVKM. The CDR3 contains 16 residues. The CDR3 loop reads CASSGPLAGGQETQYF. DNA for the CDR3: TGTGCCAGCAGCGGCCCATTGGCGGGAGGTCAAGAGACCCAGTACTTC. Drawing the rest from reference TRBV28 and TRBJ2-5, the complete variable domain is DVKVTQSSRYLVKRTGEKVFLECVQDMDHENMFWYRQDPGLGLRLIYFSYDVKMKEKGDIPEGYSVSREKKERFSLILESASTNQTSMYLCASSGPLAGGQETQYFGPGTRLLVL.

The chain employs TRBV2 and TRBJ2-2, with 10 bases fitting TRBD2. The V and J ends lost 5 bases and 4 bases, in that order; junction bases with no gene match: 7. This CDR3 has 16 amino acids. Germline assignment: CDR1 SNHLY and CDR2 FYNNEI. CDR3 in DNA: TGTGCCAGCAGTCTCCTAGCGGGGGCCTTCACCGGGGAGCTGTTTTTT. It encodes CASSLLAGAFTGELFF.

V gene TRBV6-1 combines with J gene TRBJ1-2; D possibly corresponds to TRBD1 (5 bases). The V and J ends lost 4 bases and 8 bases respectively, with 20 bases between them. The CDR3 runs 15 residues. Germline V gene lookup returns CDR1 MNHNS and CDR2 SASEGT. In DNA, the CDR3 is TGTGCCAGCAGTGTCTTAGACAGCTTTGAAGGGGGCTACACCTTC. Protein: CASSVLDSFEGGYTF.

The CDR3 sequence is CASSVGLTAIGEQFF. The DNA for the CDR3 is TGTGCCAGCAGCGTTGGACTCACCGCCATAGGTGAGCAGTTCTTC. The V gene is TRBV9, the J gene TRBJ2-1; possible D gene TRBD2, 5 bases. The V gene's germline CDR1 is SGDLS and CDR2 YYNGEE. This CDR3 region has 15 residues. Trimming pared 2 bases from V and 9 bases from J, leaving 18 bases between.

V usage is TRBV6-1 and J usage is TRBJ1-5, with a possible D match to TRBD1 (5 bases). CDR1 is MNHNS, CDR2 SASEGT, per germline. V was shortened by 4 bases and J by 4 bases, with 17 bases between the two germline ends. The CDR3 is made up of 16 amino acids. The CDR3 protein is CASSVLSARANQPQHF. The CDR3 DNA sequence: TGTGCCAGCAGTGTTCTATCGGCCAGGGCTAATCAGCCCCAGCATTTT.

The chain joins TRBV5-1 to TRBJ2-7; the match to TRBD2 covers 10 bases. V was pared by 5 bases and J by 3 bases, with 8 bases of the junction left unmatched. CDR1 is SGHRS, CDR2 YFSETQ, per germline. The CDR3 is 15 amino acids. The CDR3 nucleotides read TGCGCCAGCAGTTCGACTAGCGGGCCCTACTACGAGCAGTACTTC. Encoded protein: CASSSTSGPYYEQYF.

A few counts support this clone. This chain links TRBV18 with TRBJ2-7; D might be TRBD2 (5 bases). CDR3 length: 12 amino acids. Germline CDR1 reads KGHSH; CDR2 reads LQKENI. V was pared by 3 bases and J by 3 bases, with 6 bases between. CDR3 residues: CASSPGDYEQYF. The CDR3 nucleotides are TGTGCCAGCTCACCCGGGGACTACGAGCAGTACTTC.

The chain couples TRBV9 to TRBJ2-3, with 8 bases aligning to TRBD2. Germline loops: CDR1 SGDLS, CDR2 YYNGEE. The CDR3 loop spans 16 amino acids. J gave up 5 bases and V 4 bases, and 12 bases lay outside the gene matches. The CDR3 region is CASSPRWQREIDTQYF. The CDR3 bases are TGTGCCAGCAGCCCTAGATGGCAGCGGGAGATAGATACGCAGTATTTT.

The rearrangement uses TRBV7-9 and TRBJ2-7; maybe TRBD1 (5 bases). Trimming pared 5 bases from V and 2 bases from J, leaving 19 bases between. Germline V lookup: CDR1 SEHNR, CDR2 FQNEAQ (reference sequence). There are 16 residues in the CDR3. CDR3 nucleotide sequence: TGTGCCAGCAGCCCCGGCGCTTGGCAGGGTCCCTACGAGCAGTACTTC. Its protein is CASSPGAWQGPYEQYF.

The DNA for the CDR3 is TGTGCCAGCAGAGGATACAGGGCCAGCCAAGAGACCCAGTACTTC. Its translation: CASRGYRASQETQYF. This chain uses TRBV2 with TRBJ2-5; tentatively, D is TRBD1 (6 bases). The CDR3 is 15 amino acids. The V and J ends lost 6 bases and 1 base respectively, with 15 bases between them. Germline assignment: CDR1 SNHLY and CDR2 FYNNEI.

The genes are TRBV5-1 and TRBJ2-3; D gene ambiguous. This CDR3 is built from 14 residues. V was clipped by 1 base and J by 2 bases, with 8 bases between them. The germline gives CDR1 SGHRS, CDR2 YFSETQ. CDR3 in amino acids: CASSLLADTDTQYF. CDR3 nucleotides: TGCGCCAGCAGCTTGCTGGCGGACACAGATACGCAGTATTTT.

The V call is TRBV12-5, the J call TRBJ2-1; D perhaps matches TRBD1 (5 bases). Trimming took off 0 bases at V and 7 bases at J, with 19 bases between the two ends. This CDR3 region has 17 residues. The germline gives CDR1 LGHNT, CDR2 FRNRAP. The CDR3 DNA sequence: TGTGCTAGTGGTTTGGTACTCGGGCAGGGCATGGGGAATGAGCAGTTCTTC. The encoded protein is CASGLVLGQGMGNEQFF.